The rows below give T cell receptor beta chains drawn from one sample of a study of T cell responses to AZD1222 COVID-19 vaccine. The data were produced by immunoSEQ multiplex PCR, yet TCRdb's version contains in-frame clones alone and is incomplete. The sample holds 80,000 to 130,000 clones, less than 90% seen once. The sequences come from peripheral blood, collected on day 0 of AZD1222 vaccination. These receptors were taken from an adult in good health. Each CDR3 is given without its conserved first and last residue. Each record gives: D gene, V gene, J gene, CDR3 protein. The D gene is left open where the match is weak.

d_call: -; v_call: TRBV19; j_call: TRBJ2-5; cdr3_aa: ASSIEDLGGQETQY
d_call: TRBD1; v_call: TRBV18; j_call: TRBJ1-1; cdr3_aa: ASSPQTGGRNTEAF
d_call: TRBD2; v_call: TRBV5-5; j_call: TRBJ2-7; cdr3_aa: ASSRGTSSVYEQY
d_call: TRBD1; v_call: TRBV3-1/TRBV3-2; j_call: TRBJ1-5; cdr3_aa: ASSLGQRGQPQH
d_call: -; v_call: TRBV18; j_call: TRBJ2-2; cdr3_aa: ASSPRYGNTGELF
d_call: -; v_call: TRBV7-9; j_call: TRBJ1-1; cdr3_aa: ASSLGDGTEAF
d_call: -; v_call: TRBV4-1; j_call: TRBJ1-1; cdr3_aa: ASSQAISRKNTEAF
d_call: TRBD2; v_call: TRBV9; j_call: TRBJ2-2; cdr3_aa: ASSVAFAGGSGGVTGELF
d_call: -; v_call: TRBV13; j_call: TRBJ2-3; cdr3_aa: ASSLKQGLRTDTQY
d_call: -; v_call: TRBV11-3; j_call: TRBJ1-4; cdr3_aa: ASSSLPGRDEKLF
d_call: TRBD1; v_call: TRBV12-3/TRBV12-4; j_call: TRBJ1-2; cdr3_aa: ASRPHGTGRLL
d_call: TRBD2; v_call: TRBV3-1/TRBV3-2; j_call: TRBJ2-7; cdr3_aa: ASSASGRGYEQY
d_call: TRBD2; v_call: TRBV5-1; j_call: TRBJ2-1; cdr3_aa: ASSRSPGTSGRRNEQF
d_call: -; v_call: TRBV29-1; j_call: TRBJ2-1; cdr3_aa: SVDYGGEGDEQF
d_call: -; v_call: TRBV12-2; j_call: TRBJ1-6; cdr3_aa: ASRFGSSYNSPLH
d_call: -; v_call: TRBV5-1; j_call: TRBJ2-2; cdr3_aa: ASSNWGQGSTGELF
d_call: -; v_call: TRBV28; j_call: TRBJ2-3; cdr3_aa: ASSLGPRKY
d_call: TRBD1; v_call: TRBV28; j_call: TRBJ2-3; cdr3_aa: ASSLQFRGLNGDTQY
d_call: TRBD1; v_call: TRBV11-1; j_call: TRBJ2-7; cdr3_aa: ASSLQGYEQY
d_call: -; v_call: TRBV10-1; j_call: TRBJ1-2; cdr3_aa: ASSERLCT
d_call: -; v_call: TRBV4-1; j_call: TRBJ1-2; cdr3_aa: ASSQVAHGGYGYT
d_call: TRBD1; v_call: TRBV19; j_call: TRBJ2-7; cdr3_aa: ASSKQGAFHEQY
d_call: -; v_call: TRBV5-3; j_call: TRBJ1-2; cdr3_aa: ARSLAGSVGYT
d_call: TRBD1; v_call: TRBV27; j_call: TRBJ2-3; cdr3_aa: ASRPGTGSFDTQY
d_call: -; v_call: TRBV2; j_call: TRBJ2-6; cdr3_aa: ASGPQINVLT
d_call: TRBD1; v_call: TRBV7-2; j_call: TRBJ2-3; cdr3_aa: ASSIDRGNTQY
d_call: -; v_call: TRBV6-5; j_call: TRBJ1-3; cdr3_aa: ASSYGAGAGNTIY
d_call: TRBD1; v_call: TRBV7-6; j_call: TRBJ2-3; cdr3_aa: ASSYRQGSTDTQY
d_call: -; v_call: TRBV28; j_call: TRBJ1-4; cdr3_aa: ASSREGSNEKLF
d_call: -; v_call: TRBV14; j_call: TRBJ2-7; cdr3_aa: ASSQAFYEQY
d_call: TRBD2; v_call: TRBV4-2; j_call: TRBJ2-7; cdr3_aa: ASSQGGNGRAGEQY
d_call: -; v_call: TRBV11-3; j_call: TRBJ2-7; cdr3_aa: ASSPPGVYEQY
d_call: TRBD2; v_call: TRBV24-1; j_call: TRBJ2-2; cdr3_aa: ATSDLPRKRTSGGGVSGELF
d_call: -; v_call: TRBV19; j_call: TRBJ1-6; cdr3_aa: ASSAWDGRGSPLH
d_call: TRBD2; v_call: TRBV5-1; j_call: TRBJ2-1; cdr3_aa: ASSSTSGRWGNEQF
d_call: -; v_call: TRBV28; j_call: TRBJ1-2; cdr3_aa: ASSFPGGPITGYT
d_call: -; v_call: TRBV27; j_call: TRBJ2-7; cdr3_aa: ASSLFAESSYEQY
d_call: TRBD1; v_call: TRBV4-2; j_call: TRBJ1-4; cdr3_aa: ASSPGTGDEKLF